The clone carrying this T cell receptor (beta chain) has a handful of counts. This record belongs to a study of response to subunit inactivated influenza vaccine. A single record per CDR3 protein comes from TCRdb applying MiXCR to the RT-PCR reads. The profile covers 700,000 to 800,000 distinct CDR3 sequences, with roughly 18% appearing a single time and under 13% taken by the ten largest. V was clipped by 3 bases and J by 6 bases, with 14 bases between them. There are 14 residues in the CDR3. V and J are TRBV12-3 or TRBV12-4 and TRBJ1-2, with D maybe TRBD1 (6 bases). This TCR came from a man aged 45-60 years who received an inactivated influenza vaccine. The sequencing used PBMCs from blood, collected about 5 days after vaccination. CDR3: CASSFQTGPHGYTF. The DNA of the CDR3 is TGTGCCAGCAGTTTTCAAACAGGGCCTCATGGCTACACCTTC.